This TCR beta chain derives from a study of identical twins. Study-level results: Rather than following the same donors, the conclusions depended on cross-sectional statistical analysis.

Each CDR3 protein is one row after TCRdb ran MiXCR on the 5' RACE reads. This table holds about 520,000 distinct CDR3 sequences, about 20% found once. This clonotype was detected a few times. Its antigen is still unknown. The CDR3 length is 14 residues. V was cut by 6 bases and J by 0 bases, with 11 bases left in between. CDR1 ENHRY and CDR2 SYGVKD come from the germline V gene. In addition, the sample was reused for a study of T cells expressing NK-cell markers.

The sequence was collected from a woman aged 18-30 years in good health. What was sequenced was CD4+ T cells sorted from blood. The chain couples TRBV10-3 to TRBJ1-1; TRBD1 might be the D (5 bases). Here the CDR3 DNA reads TGTGCCATCAGAGGAGCAGGGATGAACACTGAAGCTTTCTTT. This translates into CAIRGAGMNTEAFF.